These 5 T cell receptor beta chains were sequenced from one sample in a study of blood T cell repertoires in COVID-19 (dated by TCRdb to about 2020). Library preparation employed the immunoSEQ multiplex PCR assay. The source is immuneACCESS, and TCRdb retained only in-frame sequences with V and J called. Part of the clones is not carried over; for the studies checked, unresolved V genes explain less than half of this, and the remainder is unexplained. This sample gives 30,000 to 45,000 clones in total; more than 60% of them show up just once. Clones ranked in the top ten supply about 2.1% of the sample. Sequenced sample: peripheral blood. The receptors were gathered from a man aged 60 to 69 with active COVID-19.

Only a few counts were recorded for this clone. The genes are TRBV19 and TRBJ2-7; D may be TRBD1 (5 bases). The CDR3 consists of 13 residues. Germline CDR1 LNHDA, CDR2 SQIVND (reference sequence). V was trimmed by 6 bases and J by 9 bases, leaving 18 bases between them. CDR3 sequence reads: CASSATGPLGQYF. The CDR3 DNA reads as TGTGCCAGTAGCGCTACAGGCCCCCTAGGGCAGTACTTC.

The CDR3 DNA sequence: TGTGCCAGCAGTGTCGGACGGGGCTACGAGCAGTACTTC. Translation: CASSVGRGYEQYF. V usage is TRBV12-3 or TRBV12-4 and J usage is TRBJ2-7; D may be TRBD2 (5 bases). V lost 5 bases, J lost 3 bases, and 11 bases lay in between. The CDR3 has 13 residues.

J is TRBJ1-2 and V is TRBV28; 8 nucleotides match TRBD1. This CDR3 has 15 residues. The J segment lost 8 bases and the V segment lost 3 bases, leaving 11 bases of the junction unmatched. Germline lookup yields CDR1 MDHEN and CDR2 SYDVKM. CDR3 sequence: CASSFPSGGLRGYTF. The CDR3 region has the DNA TGTGCCAGCAGTTTTCCCTCAGGGGGCCTAAGGGGCTACACCTTC.

The gene calls are TRBV7-2 and TRBJ1-6, with a weak D call TRBD1 (5 bases). CDR3 length equals 16 residues. In germline, CDR1 is SGHTA, CDR2 FQGNSA. Trimming took 3 bases from V and 0 from J, leaving 9 bases between them. For the CDR3, the DNA is TGTGCCAGCAGCTTGACAGAGAACTCCTATAATTCACCCCTCCACTTT. Its translation: CASSLTENSYNSPLHF.

The chain couples TRBV5-4 to TRBJ2-7; TRBD2 agrees at 7 bases. This CDR3 has 15 amino acids. V was clipped by 0 bases and J by 2 bases; unmatched bases: 5. Looked up from germline, CDR1 is SGHNT and CDR2 is YYREEE (reference sequence). Here the CDR3 reads CASSLGARGTYEQYF. The CDR3 DNA is TGTGCCAGCAGCTTGGGGGCGCGGGGGACCTACGAGCAGTACTTC.